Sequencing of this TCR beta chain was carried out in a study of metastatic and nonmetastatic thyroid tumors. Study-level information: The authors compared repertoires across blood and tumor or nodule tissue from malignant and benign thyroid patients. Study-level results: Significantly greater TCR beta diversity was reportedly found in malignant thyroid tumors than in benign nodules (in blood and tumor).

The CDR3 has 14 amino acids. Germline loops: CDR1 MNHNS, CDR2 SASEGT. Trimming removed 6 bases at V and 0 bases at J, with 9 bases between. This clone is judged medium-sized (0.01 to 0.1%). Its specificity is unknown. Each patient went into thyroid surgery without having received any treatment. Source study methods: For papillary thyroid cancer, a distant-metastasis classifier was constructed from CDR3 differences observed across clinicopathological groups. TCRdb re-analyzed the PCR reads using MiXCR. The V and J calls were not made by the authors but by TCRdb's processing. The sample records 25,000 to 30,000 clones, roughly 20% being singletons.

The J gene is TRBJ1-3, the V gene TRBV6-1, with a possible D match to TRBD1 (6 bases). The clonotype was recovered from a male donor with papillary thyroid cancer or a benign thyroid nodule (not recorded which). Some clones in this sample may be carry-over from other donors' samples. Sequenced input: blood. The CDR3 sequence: CASSLGGSGNTIYF. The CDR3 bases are TGTGCCAGCAGCTTAGGGGGCTCTGGAAACACCATATATTTT.